This TCR beta chain was retrieved from a study of shared clonotypes between healthy human individuals. Deletions cut 0 bases from V and 6 bases from J, with 12 bases between. Germline CDR1 reads GTSNPN; CDR2 reads SVGIG (reference sequence). The CDR3 is 14 amino acids. The assay was immunoSEQ multiplex PCR, and TCRdb's table has in-frame clones only and misses some. Here the sample spans around 1.1 million clones, around 78% being singletons. The source material was memory CD4+ T cells from PBMCs. Indicated subset: CD45RA-negative fraction. The origin of this receptor is a man aged 18-30 years in good health. Some clones in this sample may be carry-over from other donors' samples. The chain joins TRBV30 to TRBJ1-5; D remains ambiguous. The CDR3 DNA sequence: TGTGCCTGGAGTGTAGTTCCCAGTGGTCAGCCCCAGCATTTT. Translation gives CAWSVVPSGQPQHF.